This is a list of T cell receptor beta chains from one sample in a study of patients and donors after allogeneic stem cell transplantation. TCRdb re-called the RT-PCR reads with MiXCR, one entry per CDR3 protein. Of some 150,000 distinct CDR3 sequences in the sample, approximately 40% were seen once. Input material: blood, either unsorted or a sorted T cell fraction (not recorded which). The receptors stem from a human donor who was either an allogeneic HSCT recipient or a stem cell or donor lymphocyte infusion donor (not recorded which). It is not recorded whose cells these are; they may come from a transplant donor. Each CDR3 is given with its conserved first and last residue. A D gene is named only where the DNA matches it firmly. The listing skips clone size in some rows; elsewhere it reads once, few, many or a size class.

V	length	D	J	size	CDR3	DNA
TRBV7-3	18	NA	TRBJ2-3	NA	CASSQTGTLFTSTDTQYF	TGTGCCAGCAGCCAGACGGGGACTCTATTTACTAGCACAGATACGCAGTATTTT
TRBV6-5	16	TRBD1	TRBJ2-3	few	CASSYSSRGHTDTQYF	TGTGCCAGCAGTTACAGCTCCAGGGGGCACACAGATACGCAGTATTTT
TRBV27	13	NA	TRBJ1-1	NA	CASSSSFNTEAFF	TGTGCCAGCAGTTCCAGCTTTAACACTGAAGCTTTCTTT
TRBV6-5	16	NA	TRBJ1-5	NA	CASRSRGGHGNQPQHF	TGTGCCAGCAGATCTCGCGGGGGCCACGGCAATCAGCCCCAGCATTTT
TRBV12-3/TRBV12-4	15	NA	TRBJ1-4	NA	CASSFWGATNEKLFF	TGTGCCAGCAGTTTTTGGGGGGCAACTAATGAAAAACTGTTTTTT
TRBV28	15	NA	TRBJ1-5	few	CASSLKGYSNQPQHF	TGTGCCAGCAGTTTAAAGGGTTATAGCAATCAGCCCCAGCATTTT
TRBV4-1	16	TRBD1	TRBJ1-5	NA	CASSQKQGPPDQPQHF	TGCGCCAGCAGCCAAAAACAGGGGCCCCCGGATCAGCCCCAGCATTTT
TRBV4-2	16	NA	TRBJ1-6	few	CASSQGPAGAEAPLHF	TGTGCCAGCAGCCAAGGCCCTGCGGGTGCGGAGGCACCCCTCCACTTT
TRBV6-5	16	TRBD1	TRBJ1-1	few	CASSPWQGASNTEAFF	TGTGCCAGCAGCCCCTGGCAGGGGGCATCGAACACTGAAGCTTTCTTT
TRBV28	15	NA	TRBJ1-1	NA	CASSPPADGNTEAFF	TGTGCCAGCAGCCCACCCGCCGACGGGAACACTGAAGCTTTCTTT
TRBV29-1	9	NA	TRBJ1-1	few	CGVDTEAFF	TGCGGGGTTGACACTGAAGCTTTCTTT
TRBV4-2	15	NA	TRBJ1-5	NA	CASSQEEDLGQPQHF	TGTGCCAGCAGCCAAGAGGAGGACTTGGGCCAGCCCCAGCATTTT
TRBV30	13	NA	TRBJ1-6	NA	CAWTGPRNSPLHF	TGTGCCTGGACCGGGCCGCGTAATTCACCCCTCCACTTT
TRBV29-1	12	NA	TRBJ2-5	NA	CSVGPGRETQYF	TGCAGCGTTGGCCCGGGCAGGGAGACCCAGTACTTC
TRBV12-3/TRBV12-4	15	NA	TRBJ2-3	NA	CASSLGGIRGDTQYF	TGTGCCAGCAGTTTAGGCGGGATTAGGGGAGATACGCAGTATTTT
TRBV10-3	13	NA	TRBJ2-7	NA	CAISVERATEQYF	TGTGCCATCAGTGTGGAACGCGCCACCGAGCAGTACTTC
TRBV27	17	NA	TRBJ1-1	NA	CASNSVGPVVVGTEAFF	TGTGCCAGCAACTCAGTCGGGCCGGTGGTTGTTGGCACTGAAGCTTTCTTT
TRBV12-3/TRBV12-4	17	TRBD1	TRBJ1-2	few	CASSFSGTGEHNYGYTF	TGTGCCAGCAGTTTCTCCGGGACAGGGGAGCACAACTATGGCTACACCTTC
TRBV25-1	18	TRBD1	TRBJ1-4	few	CASRPSYRQGPTNEKLFF	TGTGCCAGCAGGCCATCCTACCGACAGGGGCCAACTAATGAAAAACTGTTTTTT
TRBV21-1	16	NA	TRBJ1-1	few	CASSKAQGRVDTEAFF	TGTGCCAGCAGCAAAGCCCAGGGGAGGGTGGACACTGAAGCTTTCTTT
TRBV12-3/TRBV12-4	12	NA	TRBJ1-5	few	CATPGGIKPQHF	TGTGCCACCCCTGGGGGGATAAAGCCCCAGCATTTT
TRBV10-3	13	NA	TRBJ1-4	NA	CATVGGRGEKLFF	TGTGCCACCGTCGGGGGGCGAGGGGAAAAACTGTTTTTT
TRBV5-1	14	NA	TRBJ2-3	NA	CASTGEGLGNTQYF	TGCGCCAGCACGGGGGAAGGGCTTGGGAATACGCAGTATTTT
TRBV12-3/TRBV12-4	11	NA	TRBJ2-5	NA	CASTPGLLQYF	TGTGCCAGCACCCCCGGATTACTCCAGTACTTC
TRBV19	15	NA	TRBJ1-5	NA	CASSIETGGNQPQHF	TGTGCCAGTAGTATAGAAACAGGCGGTAATCAGCCCCAGCATTTT
TRBV7-8	14	NA	TRBJ2-3	once	CASSLGWVTDTQYF	TGTGCCAGCAGCTTAGGGTGGGTTACGGATACGCAGTATTTT
TRBV12-3/TRBV12-4	15	TRBD2	TRBJ2-2	NA	CASTTGLANTGELFF	TGTGCCAGCACCACGGGACTAGCAAACACCGGGGAGCTGTTTTTT
TRBV7-3	16	NA	TRBJ1-6	NA	CASSLNGSGVRSPLHF	TGTGCCAGCAGCTTAAATGGGTCAGGGGTGCGATCACCCCTCCACTTT
TRBV7-9	17	NA	TRBJ1-2	few	CASSLPPPQDLFYGYTF	TGTGCCAGCAGCTTACCCCCCCCACAGGACCTTTTCTATGGCTACACCTTC
TRBV7-2	15	NA	TRBJ1-1	NA	CASSRVGTTSTEAFF	TGTGCCAGCAGCCGAGTGGGGACAACGAGCACTGAAGCTTTCTTT
TRBV12-3/TRBV12-4	15	NA	TRBJ1-1	once	CASSVDSWGYTEAFF	TGTGCCAGCAGTGTGGACAGTTGGGGGTACACTGAAGCTTTCTTT
TRBV9	15	NA	TRBJ2-3	NA	CASSGGHPSTDTQYF	TGTGCCAGCAGCGGGGGACATCCGAGCACAGATACGCAGTATTTT
TRBV28	12	NA	TRBJ2-5	few	CASSPRTETQYF	TGTGCCAGCAGTCCGCGGACGGAGACCCAGTACTTC
TRBV28	11	NA	TRBJ2-7	NA	CASSLTYEQYF	TGTGCCAGCAGTTTAACCTACGAGCAGTACTTC
TRBV7-2	15	TRBD1	TRBJ1-5	NA	CASSRDRVPEQPQHF	TGTGCCAGCAGCAGAGACAGGGTCCCAGAACAGCCCCAGCATTTT
TRBV29-1	13	NA	TRBJ2-1	NA	CSVGAGARGEQFF	TGCAGCGTAGGTGCGGGGGCCAGGGGTGAGCAGTTCTTC